This section outlines one TCR beta chain sequence together with its context. Using CD45RO/CCR7/CD25/CD127/CD95/CD27, CD4+ naive, central memory, regulatory and stem cell-like memory cells were sorted. The length of the CDR3 is 17 residues. With 6 bases clipped from V and 4 bases from J, the junction kept 13 bases outside the gene matches. Germline V gene lookup returns CDR1 SNHLY and CDR2 FYNNEI. This sample is drawn from a study of beta chain features in type 1 diabetes. The study reverse transcribed the entire isolated RNA, so it sequenced expressed TCRB transcripts. Produced via immunoSEQ multiplex PCR; TCRdb's table is partial and in-frame only. The sample has 300,000 to 450,000 clones, roughly 21% seen once.

This TCR derives from a woman aged 18-29 years in good health. This rearrangement joins TRBV2 to TRBJ2-3; 10 nucleotides agree with TRBD2. Sequenced input: naive CD4+ T cells from blood. The chain's CDR3 is CASSPEPLAGGPDTQYF. CDR3 in DNA: TGTGCCAGCAGCCCCGAGCCTTTAGCGGGGGGTCCAGATACGCAGTATTTT.